This is a list of T cell receptor beta chains from one sample in a study of beta chain features in type 1 diabetes. Sequencing was performed with immunoSEQ multiplex PCR; in TCRdb, only in-frame clones are kept and a portion is missing. Found here are almost 350,000 clones, about 18% of them singletons; the top ten hold around 0.044%. Sequences were obtained from naive CD4+ T cells from blood. These receptors were taken from a woman under 30 in good health. Both conserved end residues are part of each CDR3. D genes are given only for firm matches. Clone size is given for some rows only: seen once, a few or many times, or a class if the clone is expanded.

d_call: TRBD1
j_call: TRBJ1-2
v_call: TRBV5-4
cdr3_length: 16
clone_size: few
cdr3_nt: TGTGCCAGCAGCTTGGCGGCAGGGGGCTCTAACTATGGCTACACCTTC
cdr3_aa: CASSLAAGGSNYGYTF

d_call: NA
j_call: TRBJ1-2
v_call: TRBV29-1
cdr3_length: 13
clone_size: NA
cdr3_nt: TGCAGCGTGAGGGACCCAGGGGACTATGGCTACACCTTC
cdr3_aa: CSVRDPGDYGYTF

d_call: TRBD1
j_call: TRBJ2-7
v_call: TRBV4-3
cdr3_length: 17
clone_size: NA
cdr3_nt: TGCGCCAGCAGCCAATTCCCTTCCGGGACAGGTTGGTACGAGCAGTACTTC
cdr3_aa: CASSQFPSGTGWYEQYF

d_call: NA
j_call: TRBJ2-5
v_call: TRBV5-1
cdr3_length: 14
clone_size: few
cdr3_nt: TGCGCCAGCAGCTTGGGGGGCACTCAAGAGACCCAGTACTTC
cdr3_aa: CASSLGGTQETQYF

d_call: NA
j_call: TRBJ2-5
v_call: TRBV7-8
cdr3_length: 11
clone_size: NA
cdr3_nt: TGTGCCAGCAGCTTAATGGGAGCCCAGTACTTC
cdr3_aa: CASSLMGAQYF

d_call: NA
j_call: TRBJ2-1
v_call: TRBV30
cdr3_length: 14
clone_size: NA
cdr3_nt: TGTGCCTGGAGTGTAGGGGGGGGGAACAATGAGCAGTTCTTC
cdr3_aa: CAWSVGGGNNEQFF

d_call: NA
j_call: TRBJ2-7
v_call: TRBV18
cdr3_length: 12
clone_size: few
cdr3_nt: TGTGCCAGCTCACCAGGTAGTTATGAGCAGTACTTC
cdr3_aa: CASSPGSYEQYF

d_call: NA
j_call: TRBJ2-2
v_call: TRBV25-1
cdr3_length: 13
clone_size: NA
cdr3_nt: TGTGCCAGCAGTGCCGCGAACACCGGGGAGCTGTTTTTT
cdr3_aa: CASSAANTGELFF

d_call: TRBD2
j_call: TRBJ2-5
v_call: TRBV11-2
cdr3_length: 12
clone_size: few
cdr3_nt: TGTGCCAGCAGCGGGACTAGCGAGACCCAGTACTTC
cdr3_aa: CASSGTSETQYF

d_call: TRBD1
j_call: TRBJ2-7
v_call: TRBV7-6
cdr3_length: 12
clone_size: NA
cdr3_nt: TGTGCCAGCAGAGGGGGCACGGACGAGCAGTACTTC
cdr3_aa: CASRGGTDEQYF

d_call: NA
j_call: TRBJ2-7
v_call: TRBV2
cdr3_length: 11
clone_size: few
cdr3_nt: TGTGCCAGCAGTGACCCTTACGAGCAGTACTTC
cdr3_aa: CASSDPYEQYF

d_call: NA
j_call: TRBJ1-1
v_call: TRBV25-1
cdr3_length: 13
clone_size: NA
cdr3_nt: TGTGCCAGCAGCCCACAGGTGGACACTGAAGCTTTCTTT
cdr3_aa: CASSPQVDTEAFF

d_call: TRBD1
j_call: TRBJ1-1
v_call: TRBV18
cdr3_length: 15
clone_size: few
cdr3_nt: TGTGCCAGCTCATTGACAGGGAACCCGAACACTGAAGCTTTCTTT
cdr3_aa: CASSLTGNPNTEAFF

d_call: TRBD2
j_call: TRBJ2-1
v_call: TRBV7-9
cdr3_length: 18
clone_size: NA
cdr3_nt: TGTGCCAGCAGTCATTTCCCCACCGGGAGCGGGAGAAGAAATGAGCAGTTCTTC
cdr3_aa: CASSHFPTGSGRRNEQFF

d_call: NA
j_call: TRBJ2-7
v_call: TRBV7-2
cdr3_length: 15
clone_size: NA
cdr3_nt: TGTGCCAGCAGCTTAGCGGGCGGGATTGCCTACGAGCAGTACTTC
cdr3_aa: CASSLAGGIAYEQYF

d_call: NA
j_call: TRBJ1-1
v_call: TRBV13
cdr3_length: 17
clone_size: few
cdr3_nt: TGTGCCAGCAGCTTAGATCCCCTTCGAGGTCTGAACACTGAAGCTTTCTTT
cdr3_aa: CASSLDPLRGLNTEAFF

d_call: TRBD1
j_call: TRBJ1-1
v_call: TRBV5-1
cdr3_length: 17
clone_size: NA
cdr3_nt: TGCGCCAGCAGCTTGGCCATCGGGACAGGGGCGAACACTGAAGCTTTCTTT
cdr3_aa: CASSLAIGTGANTEAFF

d_call: NA
j_call: TRBJ1-1
v_call: TRBV19
cdr3_length: 12
clone_size: few
cdr3_nt: TGTGCCAGAGACGGACATAACACTGAAGCTTTCTTT
cdr3_aa: CARDGHNTEAFF

d_call: TRBD1
j_call: TRBJ1-2
v_call: TRBV29-1
cdr3_length: 14
clone_size: NA
cdr3_nt: TGCAGCGTTGAATCGGGGACAGGGGACTATGGCTACACCTTC
cdr3_aa: CSVESGTGDYGYTF

d_call: NA
j_call: TRBJ1-4
v_call: TRBV29-1
cdr3_length: 16
clone_size: NA
cdr3_nt: TGCAGCGTTGAAGATCAGGACCAGGGGCTCGGTGAAAAACTGTTTTTT
cdr3_aa: CSVEDQDQGLGEKLFF

d_call: NA
j_call: TRBJ1-1
v_call: TRBV5-1
cdr3_length: 15
clone_size: NA
cdr3_nt: TGCGCCAGCAGCTTCCGAGGGCAGGTAGACACTGAAGCTTTCTTT
cdr3_aa: CASSFRGQVDTEAFF

d_call: TRBD2
j_call: TRBJ2-1
v_call: TRBV18
cdr3_length: 17
clone_size: NA
cdr3_nt: TGTGCCAGCTCCCCTACTAGCGGGAGGGCCTCTTTCAATGAGCAGTTCTTC
cdr3_aa: CASSPTSGRASFNEQFF

d_call: TRBD1
j_call: TRBJ1-2
v_call: TRBV19
cdr3_length: 13
clone_size: few
cdr3_nt: TGTGCCAGTAGTATGGGACAGCCATATGGCTACACCTTC
cdr3_aa: CASSMGQPYGYTF

d_call: NA
j_call: TRBJ2-7
v_call: TRBV7-2
cdr3_length: 13
clone_size: NA
cdr3_nt: TGTGCCAGCAGCCCGACATTAAACTCCGAGCAGTACTTC
cdr3_aa: CASSPTLNSEQYF

d_call: TRBD1
j_call: TRBJ2-3
v_call: TRBV7-2
cdr3_length: 14
clone_size: NA
cdr3_nt: TGTGCCAGCAGCCCACAGGGGGCCCCAGATACGCAGTATTTT
cdr3_aa: CASSPQGAPDTQYF

d_call: TRBD2
j_call: TRBJ2-5
v_call: TRBV5-1
cdr3_length: 16
clone_size: few
cdr3_nt: TGCGCCAGCAGCTCCGGGACTAGCGGGGTACAAGAGACCCAGTACTTC
cdr3_aa: CASSSGTSGVQETQYF

d_call: NA
j_call: TRBJ2-3
v_call: TRBV2
cdr3_length: 13
clone_size: few
cdr3_nt: TGTGCCAGCAGTGGCATCAGAACAGATACGCAGTATTTT
cdr3_aa: CASSGIRTDTQYF

d_call: TRBD2
j_call: TRBJ2-5
v_call: TRBV7-2
cdr3_length: 13
clone_size: NA
cdr3_nt: TGTGCCAGCAGCCGTACTAGCGCCGAGACCCAGTACTTC
cdr3_aa: CASSRTSAETQYF

d_call: TRBD2
j_call: TRBJ2-1
v_call: TRBV19
cdr3_length: 19
clone_size: NA
cdr3_nt: TGTGCCAGTAGTATTGGAACAGGGCTAGCGGGGGGGTCCTACAATGAGCAGTTCTTC
cdr3_aa: CASSIGTGLAGGSYNEQFF

d_call: NA
j_call: TRBJ2-7
v_call: TRBV30
cdr3_length: 13
clone_size: NA
cdr3_nt: TGTGCCTGGAATCTGGGCTCCGCCTACGAGCAGTACTTC
cdr3_aa: CAWNLGSAYEQYF

d_call: NA
j_call: TRBJ1-2
v_call: TRBV15
cdr3_length: 17
clone_size: NA
cdr3_nt: TGTGCCACCAGCAGAGGAAGGGCAGGGATTAACTTCTATGGCTACACCTTC
cdr3_aa: CATSRGRAGINFYGYTF

d_call: NA
j_call: TRBJ2-1
v_call: TRBV7-8
cdr3_length: 15
clone_size: NA
cdr3_nt: TGTGCCAGCAGTCCTAGGAGGCTAGACTTGAATGAGCAGTTCTTC
cdr3_aa: CASSPRRLDLNEQFF

d_call: NA
j_call: TRBJ1-5
v_call: TRBV18
cdr3_length: 16
clone_size: NA
cdr3_nt: TGTGCCAGCTCCCCTTTCGGAGGGAAAGGCAATCAGCCCCAGCATTTT
cdr3_aa: CASSPFGGKGNQPQHF

d_call: TRBD1
j_call: TRBJ2-5
v_call: TRBV5-1
cdr3_length: 14
clone_size: NA
cdr3_nt: TGCGCCAGCAGCCGGGGACAGATCCAAGAGACCCAGTACTTC
cdr3_aa: CASSRGQIQETQYF

d_call: NA
j_call: TRBJ2-1
v_call: TRBV7-2
cdr3_length: 12
clone_size: few
cdr3_nt: TGTGCCAGCAGCTTAGGAGTGAATGAGCAGTTCTTC
cdr3_aa: CASSLGVNEQFF

d_call: NA
j_call: TRBJ1-5
v_call: TRBV6-1
cdr3_length: 13
clone_size: NA
cdr3_nt: TGTGCCAGCAGTGCCCTCATTGAGCAGCCCCAGCATTTT
cdr3_aa: CASSALIEQPQHF

d_call: NA
j_call: TRBJ2-5
v_call: TRBV11-3
cdr3_length: 11
clone_size: few
cdr3_nt: TGTGCCAGCAGCAATCGCAGGGACCAGTACTTC
cdr3_aa: CASSNRRDQYF

d_call: NA
j_call: TRBJ2-7
v_call: TRBV15
cdr3_length: 15
clone_size: few
cdr3_nt: TGTGCCACCAGCAGAGAGGTGCGGAGCTCCTACGAGCAGTACTTC
cdr3_aa: CATSREVRSSYEQYF